This T cell receptor beta chain appears in the sequencing data of a study of blood T cell repertoires in COVID-19. Turning to the study itself: From T cells, B-cell-depleted T cells, or PBMCs came the material, which was cDNA or gDNA.

Assay used: immunoSEQ multiplex PCR; TCRdb lists only in-frame clones, some missing. This table has over 130,000 clones, 84% appearing once. There are a few counts of this clone. Germline values: CDR1 MNHEY, CDR2 SVGAGI. V gave up 4 bases and J gave up 3 bases; unmatched junction bases: 3. This CDR3 spans 13 amino acids. The chain carries TRBV6-5 and TRBJ2-7; 7 nucleotides match TRBD2. The sample was PBMCs or T cells enriched from blood (not recorded which). The source is a woman in her forties or fifties with acute COVID-19. The CDR3 DNA is TGTGCCAGCAGTTCCGGGACTAACTACGAGCAGTACTTC. It specifies CASSSGTNYEQYF.